The T cell receptor (beta chain) described here comes from a study of human T cells and chemical hapten exposure. Study information: The variation in per-sample TCR yields arose mainly from small differences in pooled library volumes.

Individual cDNA molecules had unique molecular identifiers attached to them by the library. Per the original data handling: 100,000 or so TCRs per sample was the median, with a range of 23,224 to 690,600. TCRdb independently ran MiXCR on the RACE reads; one entry per CDR3 protein. V and J calls and clone size were set by TCRdb, not the authors. Of 130,000 or so distinct CDR3 sequences listed, approximately 9.5% are singletons. V was trimmed by 4 bases and J by 7 bases, leaving 11 bases between them. The germline V gene encodes CDR1 DFQATT and CDR2 SNEGSKA (reference sequence). The CDR3 runs to 12 residues. The time point denotes: healthy volunteer bleed at 2 weeks. It was from unfractionated whole blood that total RNA was extracted. The study, taken as a whole, reports: Counts of TCRs above 1 in 1000 frequency stayed unchanged with DPC sensitization.

Details on this clonotype: Its specificity is not known.

V gene TRBV20-1 combines with J gene TRBJ1-5, with D perhaps TRBD1 (5 bases). The source is a male donor in good health. Some clones in this sample may be carry-over from other donors' samples. The sequenced material came from whole blood. CDR3 DNA: TGCAGTGCTAAGGGGCCTGGACAGCCCCAGCATTTT. Protein: CSAKGPGQPQHF.